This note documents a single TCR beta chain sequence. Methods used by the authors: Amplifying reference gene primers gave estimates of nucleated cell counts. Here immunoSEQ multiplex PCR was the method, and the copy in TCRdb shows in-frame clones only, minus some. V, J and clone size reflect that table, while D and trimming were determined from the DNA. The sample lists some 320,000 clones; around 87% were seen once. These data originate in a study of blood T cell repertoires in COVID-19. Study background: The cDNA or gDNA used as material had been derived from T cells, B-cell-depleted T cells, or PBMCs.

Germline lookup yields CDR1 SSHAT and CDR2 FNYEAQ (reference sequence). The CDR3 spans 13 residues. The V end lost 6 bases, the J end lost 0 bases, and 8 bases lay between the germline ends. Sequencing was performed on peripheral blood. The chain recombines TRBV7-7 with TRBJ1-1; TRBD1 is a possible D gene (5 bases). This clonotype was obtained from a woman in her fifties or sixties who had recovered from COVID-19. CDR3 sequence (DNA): TGTGCCAGCAGTTCAGGGTTGAACACTGAAGCTTTCTTT. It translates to CASSSGLNTEAFF.